Only a few counts were recorded for the clone carrying this T cell receptor (beta chain). This CDR3 comprises 10 residues. V gave up 5 bases and J gave up 6 bases, with 7 bases separating them. Germline assignment: CDR1 DFQATT and CDR2 SNEGSKA (reference sequence). The data were obtained in a study of response to subunit inactivated influenza vaccine. TCRdb used MiXCR to reprocess the RT-PCR reads, holding one entry per CDR3 protein. Of 590,000 or so distinct CDR3 sequences in the sample, 14% were seen once. The receptor comes from a man between 45 and 60 years old who received an inactivated influenza vaccine. This specimen was PBMCs from blood, taken approximately 15 days before vaccination. The chain employs TRBV20-1 and TRBJ1-2; D not resolved. Written as DNA, the CDR3 is TGCAGTGCTGACTGGGATGGCTACACCTTC. It specifies CSADWDGYTF.